The entry that follows covers one T cell receptor (beta chain) sequence. Its specificity is not known. All donors participated as healthy donors of bone marrow. The data were taken from a study of cytomegalovirus exposure and HLA in healthy donors. General study points: Prediction of most subjects' HLA-A and HLA-B alleles by TCR beta sequences was reportedly accurate. Most CMV-associated TCR beta chains appeared HLA-restricted in a later analysis.

The V gene lost 5 bases and the J gene lost 5 bases, with 18 bases spanning the gap. The germline V gene has CDR1 SGHTA and CDR2 FQGNSA. The CDR3 sequence is 16 residues long. Both 60 Vbeta primers and 13 Jbeta primers went into the PCR. Sequencing was performed with immunoSEQ multiplex PCR; in TCRdb, only in-frame clones are kept and a portion is missing. The sample yields around 200,000 clones, roughly 80% seen once. Sequencing used PBMCs. The TCR was taken from a man between 45 and 60 years old in good health and CMV-seronegative. V gene TRBV7-2 combines with J gene TRBJ2-2; weak D call: TRBD1 (6 bases). The CDR3 is CASSPLGQRRTGELFF. CDR3 bases: TGTGCCAGCAGCCCCTTAGGACAGCGGAGAACCGGGGAGCTGTTTTTT. The full variable domain, in which reference TRBV7-2 and TRBJ2-2 provide the parts outside the CDR3, is GAGVSQSPSNKVTEKGKDVELRCDPISGHTALYWYRQSLGQGLEFLIYFQGNSAPDKSGLPSDRFSAERTGGSVSTLTIQRTQQEDSAVYLCASSPLGQRRTGELFFGEGSRLTVL.